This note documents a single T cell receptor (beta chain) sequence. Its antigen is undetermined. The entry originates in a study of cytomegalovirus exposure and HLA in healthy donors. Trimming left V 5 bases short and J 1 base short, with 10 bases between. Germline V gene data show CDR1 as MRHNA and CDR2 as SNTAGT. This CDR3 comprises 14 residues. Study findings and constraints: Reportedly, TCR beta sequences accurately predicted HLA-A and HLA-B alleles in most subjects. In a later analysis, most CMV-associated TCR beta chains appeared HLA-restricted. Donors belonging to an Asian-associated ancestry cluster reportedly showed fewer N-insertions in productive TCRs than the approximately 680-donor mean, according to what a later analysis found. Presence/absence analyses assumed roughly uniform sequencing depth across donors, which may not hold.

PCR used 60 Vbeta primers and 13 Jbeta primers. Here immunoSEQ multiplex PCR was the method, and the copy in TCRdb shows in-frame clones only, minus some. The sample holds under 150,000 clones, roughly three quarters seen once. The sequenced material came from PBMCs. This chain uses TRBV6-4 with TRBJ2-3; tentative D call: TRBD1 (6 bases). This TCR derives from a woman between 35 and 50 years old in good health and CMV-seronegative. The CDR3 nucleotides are TGTGCCAGCAGTTTAGGGGGAGGCACAGATACGCAGTATTTT. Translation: CASSLGGGTDTQYF.